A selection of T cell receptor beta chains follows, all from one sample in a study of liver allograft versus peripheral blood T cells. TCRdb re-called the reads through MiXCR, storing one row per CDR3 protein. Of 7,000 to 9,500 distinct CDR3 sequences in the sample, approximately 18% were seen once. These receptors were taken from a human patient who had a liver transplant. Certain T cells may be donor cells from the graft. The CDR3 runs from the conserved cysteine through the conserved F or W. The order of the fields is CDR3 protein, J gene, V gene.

CASSSGDRQNYGYTF	TRBJ1-2	TRBV6-6
CASSFNVGYGYTF	TRBJ1-2	TRBV7-9
CSALGTTGYTGELFF	TRBJ2-2	TRBV29-1
CASSQGGNTEAFF	TRBJ1-1	TRBV9
CASSLALYEQYF	TRBJ2-7	TRBV5-5
CASSVRHPSGNTIYF	TRBJ1-3	TRBV6-1
CSARWDRSYEQYF	TRBJ2-7	TRBV20-1
CASSFGTSGVKETQYF	TRBJ2-5	TRBV7-2
CASSSRVTSEQYF	TRBJ2-7	TRBV19
CASGDPRDRGITEAFF	TRBJ1-1	TRBV12-5
CASSFSDTEAFF	TRBJ1-1	TRBV5-4
CASTPGYYGYTF	TRBJ1-2	TRBV6-1
CASSLRDSGGYTF	TRBJ1-2	TRBV11-2
CSVVVGARDIQYF	TRBJ2-4	TRBV29-1
CASSVRDWSYEQYF	TRBJ2-7	TRBV4-1
CASSRGRDNEKLFF	TRBJ1-4	TRBV11-2
CASSYSILSEAFF	TRBJ1-1	TRBV6-6
CASMVGGGYTF	TRBJ1-2	TRBV12-3/TRBV12-4
CASSVGGGLSYGYTF	TRBJ1-2	TRBV9
CASSWTGGGKLFF	TRBJ1-4	TRBV11-2
CASNRSFYGYTF	TRBJ1-2	TRBV19
CASSFRDSHNYGYTF	TRBJ1-2	TRBV6-5
CAIKGQGKNYGYTF	TRBJ1-2	TRBV10-3
CASSLSATGSPLHF	TRBJ1-6	TRBV27
CASSPTGSGQPQHF	TRBJ1-5	TRBV27
CAWSQGQGITEAFF	TRBJ1-1	TRBV30
CASGLSPTGLNTEAFF	TRBJ1-1	TRBV12-5
CASSPDRVYEQYF	TRBJ2-7	TRBV27
CASSQGTGMRVTEAFF	TRBJ1-1	TRBV19
CASSLFGYTEAFF	TRBJ1-1	TRBV27
CASSPDSPHEQYF	TRBJ2-7	TRBV7-9
CASSPPQGFYEQYF	TRBJ2-7	TRBV18
CASSLGQGYTEAFF	TRBJ1-1	TRBV13
CASSPPVPGEQYF	TRBJ2-7	TRBV12-3/TRBV12-4
CSAMGSGAFF	TRBJ1-1	TRBV20-1
CASSVVTEAFF	TRBJ1-1	TRBV9
CASSFGSGQAYEQYF	TRBJ2-7	TRBV13
CASSLEQGDEKLFF	TRBJ1-4	TRBV5-1
CASRQGASEAFF	TRBJ1-1	TRBV19
CASSLVEGYTF	TRBJ1-2	TRBV5-6
CASSLGMGGFNYGYTF	TRBJ1-2	TRBV13
CSARPDRWENTIYF	TRBJ1-3	TRBV20-1
CAISESGVNTEAFF	TRBJ1-1	TRBV10-3
CSVEGDQKNTEAFF	TRBJ1-1	TRBV29-1
CASSSRDSRPGYTF	TRBJ1-2	TRBV13
CASSVDGGRTEAFF	TRBJ1-1	TRBV9